The source of this TCR beta chain is a study of T cell changes during pregnancy in multiple sclerosis. This table comes from immunoSEQ multiplex PCR, and its TCRdb copy is limited to in-frame clones, with some not included. The sample has roughly 40,000 clones, around 90% seen once. Losses at the gene ends were 5 bases for V and 7 bases for J; bases not matched to a gene: 4. The CDR3 sequence is 12 residues long. Germline assignment: CDR1 WSHSY and CDR2 SAAADI. This TCR was recovered from a female donor with multiple sclerosis, enrolled in a pregnancy study. The source material was CD8+ T cells from peripheral blood mononuclear cells, sampled in the first trimester of pregnancy. The chain carries TRBV10-2 and TRBJ1-2; 7 positions match TRBD1. Here the CDR3 DNA reads TGCGCCAGCAGTAAAGACAGGGTTGGCTACACCTTC. Translating it yields CASSKDRVGYTF.